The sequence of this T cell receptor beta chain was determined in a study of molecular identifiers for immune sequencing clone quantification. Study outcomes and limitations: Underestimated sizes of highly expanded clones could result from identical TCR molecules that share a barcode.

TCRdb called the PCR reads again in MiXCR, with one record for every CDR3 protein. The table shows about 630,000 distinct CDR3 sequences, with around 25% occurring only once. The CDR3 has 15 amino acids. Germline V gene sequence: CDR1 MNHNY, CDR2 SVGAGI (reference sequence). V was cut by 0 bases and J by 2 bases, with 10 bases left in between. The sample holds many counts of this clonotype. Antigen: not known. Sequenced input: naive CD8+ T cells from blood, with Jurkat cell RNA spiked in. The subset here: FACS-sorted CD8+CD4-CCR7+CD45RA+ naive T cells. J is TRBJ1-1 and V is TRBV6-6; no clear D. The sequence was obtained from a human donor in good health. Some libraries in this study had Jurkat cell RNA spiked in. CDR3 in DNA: TGTGCCAGCAGTTACTCATCGGGCCAAAACACTGAAGCTTTCTTT. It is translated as CASSYSSGQNTEAFF.